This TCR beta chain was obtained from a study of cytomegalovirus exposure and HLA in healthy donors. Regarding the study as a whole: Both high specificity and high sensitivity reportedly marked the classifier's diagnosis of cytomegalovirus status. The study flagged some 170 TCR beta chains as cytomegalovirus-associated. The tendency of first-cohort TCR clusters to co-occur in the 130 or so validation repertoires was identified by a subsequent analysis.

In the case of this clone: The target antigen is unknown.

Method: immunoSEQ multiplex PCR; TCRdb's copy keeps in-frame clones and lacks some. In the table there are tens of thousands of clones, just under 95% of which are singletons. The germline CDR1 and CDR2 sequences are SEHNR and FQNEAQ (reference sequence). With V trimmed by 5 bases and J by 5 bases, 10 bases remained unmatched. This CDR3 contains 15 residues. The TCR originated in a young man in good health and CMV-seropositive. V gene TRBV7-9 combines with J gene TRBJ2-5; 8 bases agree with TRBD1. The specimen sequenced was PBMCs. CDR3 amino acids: CASSPQQGVKETQYF. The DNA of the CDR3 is TGTGCCAGCAGCCCTCAACAGGGGGTCAAGGAGACCCAGTACTTC.